The source of this T cell receptor (beta chain) is a study of blood T cell repertoires in COVID-19. TCRdb keeps only in-frame clones here, not all; method: immunoSEQ multiplex PCR. The data hold some 150,000 clones, with 78% observed a single time. This clone was seen once. Input material: PBMCs or T cells enriched from blood (not recorded which). The receptor comes from a woman aged 45-60 years who had recovered from COVID-19.

CDR3: CASTTEYSNQPQHF. The CDR3 nucleotides read TGTGCCAGCACGACAGAATATAGCAATCAGCCCCAGCATTTT. V gene TRBV18 combines with J gene TRBJ1-5; TRBD1 might be the D (5 bases). Trimming cost V 8 bases and J 0 bases, with 11 bases left between them. This CDR3 region has 14 residues. In germline, CDR1 is KGHSH, CDR2 LQKENI.